The 17 T cell receptor beta chains below all came from one sample that was sequenced in a study of T cells after yellow fever vaccination. A single record per CDR3 protein comes from TCRdb applying MiXCR to the 5' RACE reads. The sample has 95,000 to 150,000 distinct CDR3 sequences, 7.5% to 10% seen once. Specimen: CD8+ T cells sorted from PBMCs, collected on the day of the yellow fever booster vaccination. The receptors were sampled from a man aged 18 to 35 who received the YFV17D yellow fever vaccine.

J is TRBJ2-7 and V is TRBV5-8; D uncertain. The CDR3 is 13 residues long. Germline CDR1 and CDR2: SGHTS and YDEGEE. V was cut by 0 bases and J by 6 bases, with 10 bases left in between. As DNA, the CDR3 is TGTGCCAGCAGCTTGGCCATATCTCCCGAGCAGTACGTC. Translated: CASSLAISPEQYV.

The chain uses TRBV24-1 and TRBJ2-2, with a tentative D call TRBD1 (5 bases). Trimming took 3 bases from V and 3 from J, leaving 13 bases between them. The germline CDR1 and CDR2 sequences are KGHDR and SFDVKD. The CDR3 has 16 amino acids. The CDR3 protein is CATSDPQGRDTGELFF. For the CDR3, the DNA is TGTGCCACCAGTGATCCGCAGGGTCGGGACACCGGGGAGCTGTTTTTT.

The sample holds a few counts of this clonotype. The V call is TRBV6-2 or TRBV6-3, the J call TRBJ2-1; 8 nucleotides line up with TRBD2. This CDR3 is 15 amino acids long. With V trimmed by 2 bases and J by 6 bases, 6 bases remained unmatched. Germline lookup yields CDR1 MNHEY and CDR2 SVGEGT. CDR3 amino acids: CASSYDERGSNEQFF. The DNA for the CDR3 is TGTGCCAGCAGTTACGACGAGCGGGGGAGCAATGAGCAGTTCTTC.

This clonotype has a handful of counts. The chain is built from TRBV7-9 and TRBJ2-7, with 7 positions matching TRBD1. V gave up 5 bases and J gave up 3 bases; unmatched junction bases: 4. The CDR3 has 13 amino acids. Per germline, CDR1 SEHNR and CDR2 FQNEAQ (reference sequence). The CDR3 sequence: CASSPGQIYEQYF. The CDR3 DNA follows: TGTGCCAGCAGCCCGGGACAGATCTACGAGCAGTACTTC.

This clonotype appeared a few times. The V call is TRBV5-5, the J call TRBJ2-2, with a possible D match to TRBD1 (6 bases). The CDR3 covers 13 residues. Trimming took off 4 bases at V and 5 bases at J, with 9 bases between the two ends. CDR1 is SGHKS and CDR2 is YYEKEE in the germline V gene (reference sequence). CDR3 region: CASSAGVTGELFF. CDR3 DNA sequence: TGTGCCAGCAGCGCAGGGGTTACCGGGGAGCTGTTTTTT.

The CDR3 region is CASSLASGPSRTDTQYF. CDR3 nucleotide sequence: TGTGCCAGCAGCTTGGCCTCAGGGCCCTCAAGAACAGATACGCAGTATTTT. The chain combines TRBV5-4 with TRBJ2-3, with D perhaps TRBD1 (5 bases). Germline V gives CDR1 SGHNT, CDR2 YYREEE (reference sequence). Trimming shortened V by 0 bases and J by 3 bases, and 17 bases separated the two germline ends. The CDR3 is 17 residues long.

The V call is TRBV6-2 or TRBV6-3, the J call TRBJ2-1; tentatively, D is TRBD2 (5 bases). Per germline, CDR1 MNHEY and CDR2 SVGEGT. Trimming pared 1 base from V and 6 bases from J, leaving 13 bases between. The CDR3 is made up of 15 amino acids. The CDR3 nucleotides are TGTGCCAGCAGTTACTGGGTCGGGGTTGGCAATGAGCAGTTCTTC. Protein sequence: CASSYWVGVGNEQFF.

This clonotype was seen at least ten times. Here the CDR3 reads CASSSHTGNGYTF. Written as DNA, the CDR3 is TGCGCCAGCAGTTCCCACACAGGGAATGGCTACACCTTC. V gene TRBV4-3 combines with J gene TRBJ1-2, with TRBD1 as a possible D gene (6 bases). CDR3 length: 13 residues. Germline V gene data show CDR1 as LGHNA and CDR2 as YSLEER. V gave up 6 bases and J gave up 6 bases, with 14 bases separating them.

This clonotype has only a few counts. The chain uses TRBV14 and TRBJ1-3; D not resolved. Germline CDR1 reads SGHDN; CDR2 reads FVKESK. The CDR3 loop spans 19 amino acids. V gave up 0 bases and J gave up 2 bases, with 20 bases separating them. The CDR3 nucleotides are TGTGCCAGCAGCCAAGATGGAGGACCGGAAACTCCACCTGGAAACACCATATATTTT. It translates to CASSQDGGPETPPGNTIYF.

CDR3 sequence reads: CASSSGLSSYNSPLHF. The CDR3 coding sequence is TGCGCCAGCAGCTCGGGGCTTAGCTCCTATAATTCACCCCTCCACTTT. V is TRBV5-1 and J is TRBJ1-6; D perhaps matches TRBD1 (5 bases). CDR1 and CDR2 from the germline V gene are SGHRS and YFSETQ. This CDR3 has 16 residues. The V and J ends lost 3 bases and 0 bases respectively, with 10 bases between them.

V usage is TRBV12-3 or TRBV12-4 and J usage is TRBJ2-7, with 9 bases matching TRBD1. With V trimmed by 5 bases and J by 4 bases, 6 bases remained unmatched. The CDR3 is 14 amino acids. The CDR3 DNA reads TGTGCCAGCAGTCTCGGGACAGGGACGTACGAGCAGTACTTC. The encoded protein is CASSLGTGTYEQYF.

This clonotype was observed many times. J is TRBJ2-3 and V is TRBV7-2; D not certain. The V end lost 4 bases, the J end lost 2 bases, and 7 bases lay between the germline ends. The CDR3 has 13 amino acids. In germline, CDR1 is SGHTA, CDR2 FQGNSA. CDR3 loop: CASSSPTTDTQYF. The CDR3 bases are TGTGCCAGCAGCTCGCCCACCACAGATACGCAGTATTTT.

The chain employs TRBV5-1 and TRBJ2-1; D is unclear. The CDR3 is 15 amino acids. V was cut by 4 bases and J by 2 bases, with 13 bases left in between. Germline CDR1 is SGHRS and CDR2 is YFSETQ. CDR3 sequence reads: CASSLQLSPYNEQFF. CDR3 sequence (DNA): TGCGCCAGCAGCCTTCAGCTAAGTCCCTACAATGAGCAGTTCTTC.

The gene calls are TRBV2 and TRBJ2-7; D call uncertain. V was shortened by 4 bases and J by 3 bases, with 10 bases between the two germline ends. CDR3 length equals 13 residues. Looked up from germline, CDR1 is SNHLY and CDR2 is FYNNEI. CDR3 DNA sequence: TGTGCCAGCAGTGCGTCATGGGACTACGAGCAGTACTTC. Its protein is CASSASWDYEQYF.

This clonotype has only a few counts. At one end the junction does not follow the germline gene, possibly because of a read error. The rearrangement uses TRBV7-9 and TRBJ2-5; D might be TRBD2 (5 bases). Germline V gene data show CDR1 as SEHNR and CDR2 as FQNEAQ (reference sequence). CDR3 length: 15 amino acids. The CDR3 is CASSLAGPGREPQYF. The DNA of the CDR3 is TGTGCCAGCAGCTTGGCAGGACCGGGAAGAGAGCCCCAGTACTTC.

This clonotype was observed many times. The rearrangement uses TRBV7-8 and TRBJ2-5; 11 nucleotides align to TRBD2. The CDR3 is 16 amino acids. Germline lookup yields CDR1 SGHVS and CDR2 FQNEAQ. V lost 3 bases, J lost 2 bases, and 5 bases stayed unmatched. The CDR3 DNA is TGTGCCAGCAGCTTCCGACTAGCGGGACCACAAGAGACCCAGTACTTC. It yields the protein CASSFRLAGPQETQYF.

This clonotype was counted a few times. V is TRBV15 and J is TRBJ2-5, with no clear D. CDR1 is LNHNV and CDR2 is YYDKDF in the germline V gene (reference sequence). V lost 3 bases to trimming and J lost 4 bases, with 3 bases between them. The CDR3 has 11 residues. The CDR3 loop is CATSSGETQYF. DNA of the CDR3: TGTGCCACCAGCAGCGGAGAGACCCAGTACTTC.